This T cell receptor (beta chain) was sequenced for a study of blood T cell repertoires in COVID-19. The overall study: Spain, Italy and the United States supplied samples that represented acute and convalescent COVID-19.

Germline CDR1 and CDR2: ENHRY and SYGVKD. CDR3 size: 13 residues. The V and J ends lost 2 bases and 7 bases, in that order; junction bases with no gene match: 5. Recruited during active infection, patients (from Seattle) were subsequently followed longitudinally. In the source study's methods: It was from reference gene primer amplification that nucleated cell counts were estimated. TCRdb's table, derived via immunoSEQ multiplex PCR, lists solely in-frame clones and lacks some. D and trimming were read from the DNA, whereas the V and J calls and clone size are those reported in that table. The table shows about 190,000 clones, with approximately 85% occurring only once. This clone turned up a few times.

This clonotype originated in a man older than 75 with COVID-19, enrolled during active disease. The source material was peripheral blood. The chain recombines TRBV10-3 with TRBJ2-7; TRBD2 matches at 7 bases. The CDR3, as DNA: TGTGCCATCAGTGAGAAGCGGGAAGGGGAGCAGTACTTC. Its translation: CAISEKREGEQYF.